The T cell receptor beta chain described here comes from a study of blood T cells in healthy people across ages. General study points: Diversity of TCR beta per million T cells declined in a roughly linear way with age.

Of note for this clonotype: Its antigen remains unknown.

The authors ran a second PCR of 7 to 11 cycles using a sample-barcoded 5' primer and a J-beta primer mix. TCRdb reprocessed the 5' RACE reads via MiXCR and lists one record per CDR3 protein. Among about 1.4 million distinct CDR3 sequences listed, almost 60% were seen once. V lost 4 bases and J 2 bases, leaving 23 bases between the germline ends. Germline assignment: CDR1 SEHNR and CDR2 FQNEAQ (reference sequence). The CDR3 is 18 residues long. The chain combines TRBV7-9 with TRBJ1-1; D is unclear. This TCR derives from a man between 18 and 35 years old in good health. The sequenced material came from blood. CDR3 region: CASSSFFLTGTSNTEAFF. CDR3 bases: TGTGCCAGCAGCTCTTTTTTCCTAACGGGAACGTCAAACACTGAAGCTTTCTTT.